This T cell receptor (beta chain) was identified during a study of blood T cell repertoires in COVID-19. Turning to the study itself: Sites across the United States, Italy and Spain contributed samples from acute and convalescent COVID-19. T cells, B-cell-depleted T cells, or PBMCs provided the cDNA or gDNA that served as material.

Original methodology: Reference gene primer amplification yielded estimated nucleated cell counts. The data were produced by immunoSEQ multiplex PCR, yet TCRdb's version contains in-frame clones alone and is incomplete. The V and J calls and clone size were taken over from that table, and D and trimming were inferred from the DNA. The sample includes tens of thousands of clones, 65% to 85% of them seen just once. Looked up from germline, CDR1 is SGHVS and CDR2 is FQNEAQ. V was trimmed by 1 base and J by 1 base, leaving 4 bases between them. The CDR3 runs 13 residues. The chain combines TRBV7-8 with TRBJ1-1; D is unresolved. Sequenced sample: peripheral blood. The sequence came from a man in his thirties or forties with COVID-19, enrolled during active disease. This CDR3 is CASSLGRNTEAFF. Here the CDR3 DNA reads TGTGCCAGCAGCTTAGGTAGGAACACTGAAGCTTTCTTT. Complete variable domain (other parts from reference TRBV7-8 and TRBJ1-1): GAGVSQSPRYKVAKRGQDVALRCDPISGHVSLFWYQQALGQGPEFLTYFQNEAQLDKSGLPSDRFFAERPEGSVSTLKIQRTQQEDSAVYLCASSLGRNTEAFFGQGTRLTVV.